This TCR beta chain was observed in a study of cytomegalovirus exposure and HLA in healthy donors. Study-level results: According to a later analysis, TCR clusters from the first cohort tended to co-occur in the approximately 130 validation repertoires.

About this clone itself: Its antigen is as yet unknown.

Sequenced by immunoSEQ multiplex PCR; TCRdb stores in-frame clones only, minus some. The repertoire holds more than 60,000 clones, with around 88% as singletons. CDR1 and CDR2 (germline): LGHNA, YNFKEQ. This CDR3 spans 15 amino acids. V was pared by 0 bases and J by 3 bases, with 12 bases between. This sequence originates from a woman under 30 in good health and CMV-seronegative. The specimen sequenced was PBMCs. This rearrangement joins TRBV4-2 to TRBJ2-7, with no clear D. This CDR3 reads CASSQDRLGSYEQYF. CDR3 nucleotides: TGTGCCAGCAGCCAAGATCGTTTGGGCAGCTACGAGCAGTACTTC.